This record covers a single TCR beta chain. The antigen remains undetermined. Germline CDR1 and CDR2: MDHEN and SYDVKM. The CDR3 totals 15 residues. V was trimmed by 3 bases and J by 4 bases, leaving 13 bases between them. The method was immunoSEQ multiplex PCR; TCRdb's version includes in-frame clones alone and lacks a portion of them. The table shows tens of thousands of clones, with 85% to 95% occurring only once. These data belong to a study of T cells after posttransplantation cyclophosphamide. Study-wide findings and caveats: Later post-transplant blood repertoires were often dominated by donor CD8+ memory clones.

On the day of bone marrow donation, the related graft donor provided peripheral blood. The sequence derives from a woman aged 25-40 years in good health and a related stem cell transplant donor. Sequencing was done on a sample of PBMCs. The chain employs TRBV28 and TRBJ1-5; D is undetermined. The CDR3 DNA follows: TGTGCCAGCAGTTTTTCCCCCCGCGGAAATCAGCCCCAGCATTTT. This encodes CASSFSPRGNQPQHF.